The 9 T cell receptor beta chains reported below all come from one sample, sequenced in a study of blood T cell repertoires in COVID-19. Sequenced by immunoSEQ multiplex PCR; TCRdb stores in-frame clones only, minus some. The repertoire has approximately 260,000 clones, about 87% of them found once; the top ten carry 8% to 9.5%. Sequenced material: peripheral blood. The receptors were gathered from a human donor in a cohort sampled during active COVID-19.

This chain uses TRBV19 with TRBJ2-2, with TRBD1 matching 7 bases. CDR1 and CDR2 from the germline V gene are LNHDA and SQIVND (reference sequence). The CDR3 is made up of 14 amino acids. With 5 bases clipped from V and 6 bases from J, the junction kept 6 bases outside the gene matches. CDR3: CASSARQGAGELFF. The CDR3 DNA follows: TGTGCCAGTAGTGCCCGACAGGGAGCCGGGGAGCTGTTTTTT. Complete variable domain (other parts from reference TRBV19 and TRBJ2-2): DGGITQSPKYLFRKEGQNVTLSCEQNLNHDAMYWYRQDPGQGLRLIYYSQIVNDFQKGDIAEGYSVSREKKESFPLTVTSAQKNPTAFYLCASSARQGAGELFFGEGSRLTVL.

In DNA form, the CDR3 reads TGTGCCAGCAGCAAAAGAGTGACAACTAATGAAAAACTGTTTTTT. Protein product: CASSKRVTTNEKLFF. The chain couples TRBV6-2 or TRBV6-3 to TRBJ1-4; D is unresolved. The germline V gene has CDR1 MNHEY and CDR2 SVGEGT. CDR3 length: 15 residues. V lost 6 bases and J 0 bases, leaving 11 bases between the germline ends.

Only one count was recorded for this clone. J is TRBJ2-5 and V is TRBV7-9; tentative D call: TRBD1 (5 bases). This CDR3 contains 19 residues. Per the germline V gene, CDR1 is SEHNR and CDR2 is FQNEAQ (reference sequence). V was shortened by 4 bases and J by 5 bases, with 29 bases between the two germline ends. CDR3 residues: CASSSFGTGRTGGRETQYF. As DNA, the CDR3 is TGTGCCAGCAGCTCTTTCGGTACAGGAAGAACGGGCGGTAGGGAGACCCAGTACTTC.

This sequence joins TRBV14 and TRBJ2-1; D is ambiguous. This CDR3 is 15 amino acids long. Between the trimmed V and J ends, which lost 1 base and 3 bases, there was a span of 10 bases. Per the germline V gene, CDR1 is SGHDN and CDR2 is FVKESK. Here the CDR3 reads CASSQGPGRYNEQFF. DNA of the CDR3: TGTGCCAGCAGCCAAGGTCCTGGGCGCTACAATGAGCAGTTCTTC.

This sequence joins TRBV7-2 and TRBJ1-1; no firm D call. There are 14 residues in the CDR3. Per germline, CDR1 SGHTA and CDR2 FQGNSA. Trimming shortened V by 5 bases and J by 4 bases, and 14 bases separated the two germline ends. The CDR3 is CASSMMRSGTEAFF. The DNA of the CDR3 is TGTGCCAGCAGCATGATGAGAAGCGGCACTGAAGCTTTCTTT.

This rearrangement joins TRBV4-3 to TRBJ1-4; D unclear. Per germline, CDR1 LGHNA and CDR2 YSLEER. The CDR3 is 15 residues long. The V and J ends lost 0 bases and 6 bases respectively, with 11 bases between them. The CDR3 DNA reads TGCGCCAGCAGCCAAGACGGGGTAACGGATGAAAAACTGTTTTTT. Translation: CASSQDGVTDEKLFF.

V usage is TRBV3-1 (or the pseudogene TRBV3-2) and J usage is TRBJ2-2, with 8 nucleotides matching TRBD1. This CDR3 is 17 amino acids long. Germline V CDR1 and CDR2: LGHDT, YNNKEL (reference sequence). The junction had 10 bases not matched to a gene; V was cut back by 2 bases and J by 5 bases. For the CDR3, the DNA is TGTGCCAGCAGCCAAATTCGGACAGGGTTTCGGACCGGGGAGCTGTTTTTT. Its protein is CASSQIRTGFRTGELFF.

V and J are TRBV12-5 and TRBJ1-2; a weak D match, TRBD1 (5 bases). Germline CDR1 reads LGHNT; CDR2 reads FRNRAP. V lost 1 base and J lost 4, with 13 bases in between. The CDR3 length is 15 residues. The CDR3 reads CASGLGSGLTYGYTF. As DNA, the CDR3 is TGTGCTAGTGGTTTGGGGTCAGGGTTAACCTATGGCTACACCTTC. Full variable domain (missing parts from reference TRBV12-5 and TRBJ1-2): DARVTQTPRHKVTEMGQEVTMRCQPILGHNTVFWYRQTMMQGLELLAYFRNRAPLDDSGMPKDRFSAEMPDATLATLKIQPSEPRDSAVYFCASGLGSGLTYGYTFGSGTRLTVV.

The gene calls are TRBV6-6 and TRBJ1-1; 12 positions agree with TRBD1. This CDR3 spans 17 amino acids. Trimming took 5 bases from V and 1 from J; bases not matched to a gene: 8. Per the germline V gene, CDR1 is MNHNY and CDR2 is SVGAGI (reference sequence). The CDR3 protein is CASSPPGQGARNTEAFF. The DNA for the CDR3 is TGTGCCAGCAGTCCTCCGGGACAGGGGGCCCGGAACACTGAAGCTTTCTTT.